The 8 T cell receptor beta chains presented below share a single source sample, sequenced in a study of identical twins. In TCRdb, the 5' RACE reads were re-called with MiXCR into one record per CDR3 protein. The sample shows 1.5 million to 2 million distinct CDR3 sequences, under 35% of them seen only once. Sequencing was done on a sample of cord blood. The receptors were sampled from a newborn girl in good health.

This clonotype was recorded many times. The gene calls are TRBV10-3 and TRBJ2-7, with D possibly matching TRBD1 (6 bases). The CDR3 consists of 14 residues. Germline V gene data show CDR1 as ENHRY and CDR2 as SYGVKD. V lost 3 bases and J lost 3, with 12 bases in between. CDR3 loop: CAISEGGSVYEQYF. The DNA for the CDR3 is TGTGCCATCAGTGAAGGGGGTAGCGTCTACGAGCAGTACTTC.

This clonotype was counted a few times. J is TRBJ1-2 and V is TRBV12-3 or TRBV12-4; the D gene is possibly TRBD1 (6 bases). The V gene lost 3 bases and the J gene lost 0 bases, with 23 bases spanning the gap. The CDR3 contains 19 residues. CDR3 in DNA: TGTGCCAGCAGTTTTCGGCAGGGGTGGGGCGGGTTTGCTAACTATGGCTACACCTTC. This translates into CASSFRQGWGGFANYGYTF.

This CDR3 reads CASSVTPGLAAQETQYF. The CDR3 DNA follows: TGTGCCAGCAGCGTAACCCCGGGACTAGCGGCGCAAGAGACCCAGTACTTC. The genes are TRBV9 and TRBJ2-5, with 11 bases lining up with TRBD2. The CDR3 is 17 amino acids. With V trimmed by 1 base and J by 2 bases, 7 bases remained unmatched. The germline CDR1 and CDR2 sequences are SGDLS and YYNGEE.

At least ten counts were recorded for this clonotype. This chain joins TRBV29-1 and TRBJ2-7; possible D gene TRBD1, 6 bases. The V end lost 5 bases, the J end lost 5 bases, and 16 bases lay between the germline ends. This CDR3 is 13 amino acids long. Germline-derived CDR1 and CDR2 are SQVTM and ANQGSEA. The CDR3 nucleotides are TGCAGCGTTCAGCACAGGGTAACCCACGAGCAGTACTTC. Translation: CSVQHRVTHEQYF.

The sample holds one count of this clonotype. The chain couples TRBV12-3 or TRBV12-4 to TRBJ2-7; 7 bases align to TRBD2. This CDR3 has 17 amino acids. V trimming: 3 bases; J trimming: 7 bases; junction bases outside the gene matches: 18. This CDR3 reads CASSLSRGGGGYDEQYF. CDR3 bases: TGTGCCAGCAGTTTGAGTCGCGGCGGGGGTGGGTATGATGAGCAGTACTTC.

This clonotype appeared a few times. The chain recombines TRBV9 with TRBJ2-7, with TRBD2 matching over 8 bases. The DNA end is a closer match to TRBJ2-5, so the J assignment may be wrong. The CDR3 contains 15 residues. CDR1 is SGDLS and CDR2 is YYNGEE in the germline V gene. CDR3 region: CASSVGGAGVGTQYF. The CDR3 coding sequence is TGTGCCAGCAGCGTAGGTGGAGCGGGGGTTGGGACCCAGTACTTC.

At least ten counts were recorded for this clonotype. V and J are TRBV11-2 and TRBJ2-1, with a tentative D call TRBD2 (6 bases). The CDR3 totals 15 residues. V lost 5 bases, J lost 0 bases, and 11 bases lay in between. The V gene's germline CDR1 is SGHAT and CDR2 FQNNGV. The CDR3 reads CASSLSGLSYNEQFF. CDR3 nucleotides: TGTGCCAGCAGCCTTTCGGGACTCTCCTACAATGAGCAGTTCTTC.

The V call is TRBV11-2, the J call TRBJ2-5; the match to TRBD1 covers 8 bases. CDR1 SGHAT and CDR2 FQNNGV come from the germline V gene. The CDR3 is 13 residues long. V was clipped by 6 bases and J by 1 base; unmatched bases: 1. This CDR3 is CASRDRAQETQYF. The DNA for the CDR3 is TGTGCCAGCAGGGACAGGGCCCAAGAGACCCAGTACTTC.